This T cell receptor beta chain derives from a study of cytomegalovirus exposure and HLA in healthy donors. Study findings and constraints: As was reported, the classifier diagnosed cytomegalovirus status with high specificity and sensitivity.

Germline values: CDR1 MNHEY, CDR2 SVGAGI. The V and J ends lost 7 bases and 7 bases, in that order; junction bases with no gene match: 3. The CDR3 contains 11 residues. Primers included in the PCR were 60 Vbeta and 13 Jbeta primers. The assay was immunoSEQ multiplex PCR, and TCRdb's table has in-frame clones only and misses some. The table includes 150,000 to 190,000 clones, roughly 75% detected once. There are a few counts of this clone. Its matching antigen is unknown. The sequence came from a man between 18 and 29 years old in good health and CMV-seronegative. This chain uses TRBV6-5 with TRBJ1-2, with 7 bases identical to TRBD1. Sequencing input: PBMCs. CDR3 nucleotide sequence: TGTGCCAGCAAGGGGGCTCGTGGCTACACCTTC. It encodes CASKGARGYTF.